The following is a T cell receptor (beta chain) sequence with its context. Amplification of TCR beta CDR3 regions used RNA as the template. Using the HTBI primer set, a first-round RT-PCR was run on the TCR CDR3. TCRdb reprocessed the multiplex PCR reads via MiXCR and lists one record per CDR3 protein. This table holds a few hundred thousand distinct CDR3 sequences, about 14% found once. Germline loops: CDR1 DFQATT, CDR2 SNEGSKA (reference sequence). The ends were cut back, 6 bases at V and 9 bases at J, with 15 bases in the middle. This CDR3 spans 12 amino acids. The hyperthyroidism patients had all been newly diagnosed, and their disease duration was under 2 months. Their ages ranged from 18 to 65 years. The data are from a study of T cells in Graves' hyperthyroidism and ophthalmopathy.

Sequencing input: blood. The J gene is TRBJ2-1, the V gene TRBV20-1; D is undetermined. The source is a woman in her thirties or forties with Graves' hyperthyroidism that later progressed to Graves' ophthalmopathy. Here the CDR3 reads CSAPWGYSEQFF. CDR3 DNA: TGCAGTGCCCCTTGGGGATATAGTGAGCAGTTCTTC.